This entry lists 26 T cell receptor beta chains sequenced from one sample in a study of PD-L1 blockade in urothelial cancer. TCRdb's table, derived via immunoSEQ multiplex PCR, lists solely in-frame clones and lacks some. The sample holds some 15,000 clones, 85% to 90% seen once. Sequences were derived from PBMCs, sampled around atezolizumab (anti-PD-L1) treatment. The receptors originated from an older man with urothelial cancer.

The chain is built from TRBV6-1 and TRBJ2-5; D perhaps matches TRBD1 (6 bases). The CDR3 consists of 15 residues. Germline V CDR1 and CDR2: MNHNS, SASEGT. Trimming removed 5 bases from V and 1 base from J, with 14 bases in between. Here the CDR3 DNA reads TGTGCCAGCAGTAGACAGGAAGGGGCCCAAGAGACCCAGTACTTC. Protein sequence: CASSRQEGAQETQYF.

The gene calls are TRBV10-2 and TRBJ2-3; 9 bases line up with TRBD1. V was pared by 6 bases and J by 6 bases, with 10 bases of the junction left unmatched. The CDR3 length is 15 residues. Germline CDR1 is WSHSY and CDR2 is SAAADI. The CDR3 here is CASRAGTGSPDTQYF. CDR3 in DNA: TGCGCCAGCAGGGCCGGGACAGGGAGTCCGGATACGCAGTATTTT.

This chain connects TRBV5-1 to TRBJ1-1, with a weak D call TRBD1 (6 bases). CDR1 and CDR2 (germline): SGHRS, YFSETQ. This CDR3 region has 15 residues. Trimming took off 3 bases at V and 7 bases at J, with 19 bases between the two ends. CDR3 amino acids: CASSSGQPGGIEAFF. CDR3 bases: TGCGCCAGCAGCTCAGGACAGCCGGGGGGAATTGAAGCTTTCTTT.

The chain couples TRBV30 to TRBJ1-5, with 8 bases lining up with TRBD1. V shed 0 bases, J shed 6 bases, and the junction held 10 bases outside the gene matches. Germline V lookup: CDR1 GTSNPN, CDR2 SVGIG (reference sequence). The CDR3 loop spans 16 amino acids. The CDR3 protein is CAWSVRWTGKIQPQHF. The CDR3 bases are TGTGCCTGGAGTGTTCGCTGGACAGGGAAAATTCAGCCCCAGCATTTT.

The rearrangement joins TRBV7-9 to TRBJ2-3; 10 bases match TRBD2. This CDR3 is 16 amino acids long. Trimming at V came to 4 bases and at J to 7 bases, leaving 11 bases not matched to a gene. Germline-derived CDR1 and CDR2 are SEHNR and FQNEAQ (reference sequence). This CDR3 reads CASSYILAGEFNTQYF. CDR3 nucleotides: TGTGCCAGCAGCTATATCCTAGCGGGGGAGTTTAATACGCAGTATTTT.

The V gene is TRBV19, the J gene TRBJ2-7; TRBD1 agrees at 8 bases. The germline V gene encodes CDR1 LNHDA and CDR2 SQIVND (reference sequence). The CDR3 is 11 residues long. Germline trimming cut 9 bases from V and 3 bases from J; bases unmatched to any gene: 1. CDR3 amino acids: CASTGGYEQYF. The CDR3 DNA reads TGTGCCAGCACAGGGGGCTACGAGCAGTACTTC.

The rearrangement links TRBV6-5 to TRBJ2-7, with a possible D match to TRBD1 (5 bases). Germline loops: CDR1 MNHEY, CDR2 SVGAGI. The CDR3 is 14 residues long. Trimming took off 2 bases at V and 6 bases at J, with 14 bases between the two ends. The CDR3 nucleotides are TGTGCCAGCAGTTACAGTGACAGTAAGCGCGAGCAGTACTTC. Translated: CASSYSDSKREQYF.

This chain joins TRBV7-3 and TRBJ2-3, with 8 positions matching TRBD2. V shed 4 bases and J 1 base; nucleotides not matched to a gene: 4. This CDR3 has 15 amino acids. Germline V CDR1 and CDR2: SGHTA, FQGTGA. The CDR3 DNA is TGTGCCAGCAGCTCGCGGGGGGTTGGCACAGATACGCAGTATTTT. It translates to CASSSRGVGTDTQYF.

The CDR3 nucleotides read TGTGCCAGCTCACCTAGGCAGGCATCCTACGAGCAGTACTTC. This gives the protein CASSPRQASYEQYF. The rearrangement uses TRBV18 and TRBJ2-7; D is undetermined. The CDR3 contains 14 residues. Looked up from germline, CDR1 is KGHSH and CDR2 is LQKENI. V was cut by 3 bases and J by 1 base, with 10 bases left in between. Combining the CDR3 with reference TRBV18 and TRBJ2-7 gives the whole variable domain NAGVMQNPRHLVRRRGQEARLRCSPMKGHSHVYWYRQLPEEGLKFMVYLQKENIIDESGMPKERFSAEFPKEGPSILRIQQVVRGDSAAYFCASSPRQASYEQYFGPGTRLTVT.

V gene TRBV4-2 combines with J gene TRBJ2-3; 11 bases fit TRBD2. The V and J ends lost 5 bases and 0 bases, in that order; junction bases with no gene match: 7. The germline CDR1 and CDR2 sequences are LGHNA and YNFKEQ. The CDR3 is 17 residues long. CDR3 sequence reads: CASSKGTSGSSTDTQYF. The CDR3 DNA is TGTGCCAGCAGCAAAGGGACTAGCGGATCTAGCACAGATACGCAGTATTTT.

The chain recombines TRBV14 with TRBJ2-3; D is undetermined. The CDR3 loop spans 15 amino acids. Germline V gene data show CDR1 as SGHDN and CDR2 as FVKESK. Trimming pared 4 bases from V and 2 bases from J, leaving 13 bases between. For the CDR3, the DNA is TGTGCCAGCAGCCCCCAGGTTGGGTCCACAGATACGCAGTATTTT. This codes for CASSPQVGSTDTQYF.

The chain recombines TRBV6-5 with TRBJ1-5; TRBD1 might be the D (6 bases). Looked up from germline, CDR1 is MNHEY and CDR2 is SVGAGI. This CDR3 is 15 amino acids long. V was clipped by 2 bases and J by 0 bases, with 8 bases between them. The CDR3 here is CASSYKGVSNQPQHF. For the CDR3, the DNA is TGTGCCAGCAGTTACAAGGGGGTTAGCAATCAGCCCCAGCATTTT.

V and J are TRBV29-1 and TRBJ1-5, with 7 bases aligning to TRBD1. V dropped 6 bases and J dropped 8; count of bases not matched to a gene: 7. The CDR3 totals 12 residues. Germline loops: CDR1 SQVTM, CDR2 ANQGSEA. The CDR3 region has the DNA TGCAGCGTGACAGGGAGTGGGGAGCCCCAGCATTTT. Its protein is CSVTGSGEPQHF.

This chain joins TRBV27 and TRBJ1-5; D not resolved. Trimming stripped 3 bases from V and 6 bases from J, with 18 bases between. This CDR3 has 16 amino acids. CDR1 MNHEY and CDR2 SMNVEV come from the germline V gene (reference sequence). The CDR3 region has the DNA TGTGCCAGCAGTTTTCTTGCAGGTGAAGGCAGTCAGCCCCAGCATTTT. This encodes CASSFLAGEGSQPQHF.

This chain uses TRBV5-4 with TRBJ2-5, with 8 bases matching TRBD1. Losses at the gene ends were 0 bases for V and 4 bases for J; bases not matched to a gene: 2. CDR1 and CDR2 from the germline V gene are SGHNT and YYREEE (reference sequence). The CDR3 runs to 14 residues. The CDR3 region is CASSLGQGLETQYF. As DNA, the CDR3 is TGTGCCAGCAGCTTGGGACAGGGGTTAGAGACCCAGTACTTC.

The chain joins TRBV25-1 to TRBJ2-3; D might be TRBD1 (6 bases). V was cut by 2 bases and J by 3 bases, with 9 bases left in between. This CDR3 has 14 amino acids. CDR1 and CDR2 from the germline V gene are MGHDK and SYGVNS. CDR3 region: CASSEQGMTDTQYF. The CDR3 region has the DNA TGTGCCAGCAGTGAACAGGGGATGACAGATACGCAGTATTTT.

This clone was recorded a few times. The gene calls are TRBV30 and TRBJ1-1, with a tentative D call TRBD1 (5 bases). With 3 bases removed from V and 12 bases from J, the gap between germline ends came to 11 bases. CDR1 and CDR2 (germline): GTSNPN, SVGIG (reference sequence). The CDR3 extends over 10 amino acids. CDR3 in amino acids: CAWRGQAPFF. CDR3 DNA: TGTGCCTGGAGGGGGCAGGCTCCTTTCTTT. The variable domain in full, with the rest retrieved from reference TRBV30 and TRBJ1-1, is SQTIHQWPATLVQPVGSPLSLECTVEGTSNPNLYWYRQAAGRGLQLLFYSVGIGQISSEVPQNLSASRPQDRQFILSSKKLLLSDSGFYLCAWRGQAPFFGQGTRLTVV.

The chain is built from TRBV6-5 and TRBJ1-1; a weak D match, TRBD1 (5 bases). CDR1 is MNHEY, CDR2 SVGAGI, per germline. The CDR3 sequence is 14 residues long. V was trimmed by 5 bases and J by 8 bases, leaving 18 bases between them. CDR3 region: CASSRDPQGNEAFF. CDR3 in DNA: TGTGCCAGCAGTAGAGATCCGCAGGGTAACGAAGCTTTCTTT.

The chain couples TRBV7-8 to TRBJ2-5; D gene ambiguous. V lost 4 bases to trimming and J lost 2 bases, with 8 bases between them. The CDR3 covers 13 residues. Germline loops: CDR1 SGHVS, CDR2 FQNEAQ. CDR3 sequence (DNA): TGTGCCAGCAGCTCTTACTCGCAAGAGACCCAGTACTTC. Translation: CASSSYSQETQYF. Complete variable domain (other parts from reference TRBV7-8 and TRBJ2-5): GAGVSQSPRYKVAKRGQDVALRCDPISGHVSLFWYQQALGQGPEFLTYFQNEAQLDKSGLPSDRFFAERPEGSVSTLKIQRTQQEDSAVYLCASSSYSQETQYFGPGTRLLVL.

The gene calls are TRBV5-4 and TRBJ1-1; 10 bases line up with TRBD1. CDR1 is SGHNT, CDR2 YYREEE, per germline (reference sequence). V was pared by 2 bases and J by 8 bases, with 3 bases of the junction left unmatched. CDR3 length: 13 residues. The CDR3 loop reads CASSFDRGREAFF. The CDR3 region has the DNA TGTGCCAGCAGCTTCGACAGGGGGCGAGAAGCTTTCTTT.

The V gene is TRBV6-1, the J gene TRBJ2-2; maybe TRBD2 (6 bases). Looked up from germline, CDR1 is MNHNS and CDR2 is SASEGT. The CDR3 is 13 residues long. V lost 8 bases, J lost 1 base, and 8 bases lay in between. The CDR3, as DNA: TGTGCCAGCGGGGACTTGAACACCGGGGAGCTGTTTTTT. Amino acid sequence: CASGDLNTGELFF.

The chain carries TRBV5-1 and TRBJ2-1, with 12 bases matching TRBD2. The V gene's germline CDR1 is SGHRS and CDR2 YFSETQ. This CDR3 is 16 amino acids long. J was trimmed by 8 bases and V by 0 bases; bases with no gene match: 6. The CDR3 loop reads CASSLDLAGGQYEQFF. CDR3 nucleotides: TGCGCCAGCAGCTTGGACCTAGCGGGGGGGCAATATGAGCAGTTCTTC. Based on the CDR3 plus reference TRBV5-1 and TRBJ2-1, the full variable domain is KAGVTQTPRYLIKTRGQQVTLSCSPISGHRSVSWYQQTPGQGLQFLFEYFSETQRNKGNFPGRFSGRQFSNSRSEMNVSTLELGDSALYLCASSLDLAGGQYEQFFGPGTRLTVL.

This clone was seen once. This chain links TRBV18 with TRBJ1-5, with a weak D call TRBD1 (5 bases). V was cut by 6 bases and J by 9 bases, with 24 bases left in between. The germline CDR1 and CDR2 sequences are KGHSH and LQKENI. The CDR3 is made up of 16 amino acids. In nucleotides, the CDR3 is TGTGCCAGCTCGGAAAAAAATACAGGTCACGGTGGGCCCCAGCATTTT. This sequence encodes CASSEKNTGHGGPQHF.

The chain is built from TRBV6-1 and TRBJ1-4; 8 positions match TRBD1. Germline V CDR1 and CDR2: MNHNS, SASEGT. The CDR3 consists of 16 residues. J gave up 4 bases and V 2 bases, and 6 bases lay outside the gene matches. This CDR3 is CASSEWGQAYNEKLFF. The CDR3 DNA follows: TGTGCCAGCAGTGAATGGGGACAGGCGTATAATGAAAAACTGTTTTTT.

The chain recombines TRBV14 with TRBJ2-3; D may be TRBD2 (7 bases). The CDR3 spans 16 residues. Germline CDR1 is SGHDN and CDR2 is FVKESK. Trimming shortened V by 0 bases and J by 0 bases, and 10 bases separated the two germline ends. The chain's CDR3 is CASSQERGLSTDTQYF. CDR3 in DNA: TGTGCCAGCAGCCAAGAGCGGGGGCTTAGCACAGATACGCAGTATTTT.

The gene calls are TRBV5-4 and TRBJ2-7; tentative D call: TRBD2 (5 bases). The CDR3 is 14 residues long. V was shortened by 1 base and J by 2 bases, with 10 bases between the two germline ends. Germline V gene lookup returns CDR1 SGHNT and CDR2 YYREEE (reference sequence). CDR3 amino acids: CASSLKGLPYEQYF. The CDR3 bases are TGTGCCAGCAGCTTGAAAGGACTCCCCTACGAGCAGTACTTC.